This T cell receptor (beta chain) was sequenced during a study of prognosis after radiotherapy for stage I lung cancer. Study-wide context: Radiotherapy was SBRT in 3 to 5 fractions with a biologically effective dose of at least 100 Gy.

General study findings and limits: Reportedly, the usage of TRBV and TRBJ genes was not the same in patients with and without metastases.

This CDR3 is 15 amino acids long. The germline CDR1 and CDR2 sequences are MNHEY and SVGEGT. Trimming left V 4 bases short and J 2 bases short, with 12 bases between. Genomic DNA provided the template from which TCR beta CDR3 was amplified by two-round multiplex PCR. Individual primers that were specific to each TRBV and TRBJ gene served in first-round PCR. From the multiplex PCR reads, TCRdb called clonotypes with MiXCR, one entry per CDR3 protein. The sample includes around 30,000 distinct CDR3 sequences, around a third of them seen just once. Many counts were recorded for this clonotype. The target antigen is unknown.

V usage is TRBV6-2 or TRBV6-3 and J usage is TRBJ1-5, with D perhaps TRBD1 (6 bases). This TCR came from a donor aged 50 or older with non-small cell lung cancer. The source material was PBMCs, sampled before or after stereotactic body radiation therapy (not recorded which). CDR3 DNA sequence: TGTGCCAGCAGTTCCTCTCCAGGGGGCAATCAGCCCCAGCATTTT. Translation gives CASSSSPGGNQPQHF.